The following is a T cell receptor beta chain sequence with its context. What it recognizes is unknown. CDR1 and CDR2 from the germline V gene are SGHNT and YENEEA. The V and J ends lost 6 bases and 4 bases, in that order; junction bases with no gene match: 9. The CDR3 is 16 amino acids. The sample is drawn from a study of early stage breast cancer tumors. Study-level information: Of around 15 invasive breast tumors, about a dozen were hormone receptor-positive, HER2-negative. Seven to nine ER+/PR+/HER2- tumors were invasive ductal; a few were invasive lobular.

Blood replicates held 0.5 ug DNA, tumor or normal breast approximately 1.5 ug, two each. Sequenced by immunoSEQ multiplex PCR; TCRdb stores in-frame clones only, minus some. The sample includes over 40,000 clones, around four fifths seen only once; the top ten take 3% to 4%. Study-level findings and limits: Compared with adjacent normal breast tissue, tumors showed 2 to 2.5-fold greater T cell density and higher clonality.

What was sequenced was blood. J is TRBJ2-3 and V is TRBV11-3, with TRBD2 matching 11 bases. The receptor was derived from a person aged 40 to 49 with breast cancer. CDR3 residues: CASSPRLAGGADTQYF. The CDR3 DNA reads TGTGCCAGCAGTCCCCGGCTAGCGGGAGGCGCAGATACGCAGTATTTT.